This T cell receptor beta chain was obtained from a study of control samples from healthy donors and cancer patients. CDR1 is MNHEY, CDR2 SVGAGI, per germline. This CDR3 is built from 15 residues. V dropped 0 bases and J dropped 6 bases, with 14 bases sitting between them. Clones were read by immunoSEQ multiplex PCR, and TCRdb kept only the in-frame ones, dropping some. The sample records about 140,000 clones, 94% being singletons. This TCR came from a man in his forties in good health. Specimen: blood. The chain has TRBV6-5 and TRBJ1-2, with a tentative D call TRBD1 (5 bases). CDR3 residues: CASSYSGRVLNGYTF. CDR3 DNA: TGTGCCAGCAGTTACTCGGGCAGGGTCCTAAATGGCTACACCTTC.